In this sample, the clone carrying this T cell receptor beta chain turned up many times. Its specificity is not known. Trimming shortened V by 5 bases and J by 2 bases, and 10 bases separated the two germline ends. Germline CDR1 reads MDHEN; CDR2 reads SYDVKM. The CDR3 runs to 13 residues. This sample was included in a study of T cells in Graves' hyperthyroidism and ophthalmopathy. Study-level findings and limits: Stable hyperthyroidism was told apart from ophthalmopathy by a model built on 13 V-J features. Blood held most thyroid clonotypes expanded above 0.001 frequency.

RNA transcripts were the template for amplifying TCR beta CDR3 regions. TCR CDR3 underwent first-round RT-PCR with the HTBI primer set. TCRdb redid the calling of the multiplex PCR reads with MiXCR, one entry per CDR3 protein. The sample includes 300,000 to 500,000 distinct CDR3 sequences, more than 12% of them seen just once. Sequences were obtained from blood. The gene calls are TRBV28 and TRBJ2-7; unclear D gene. This sequence originates from a young woman with Graves' hyperthyroidism. The CDR3, as DNA: TGTGCCAGCAGTCCCTCAAGTCCCTACGAGCAGTACTTC. The encoded protein is CASSPSSPYEQYF. The full variable domain, completed using reference TRBV28 and TRBJ2-7, is DVKVTQSSRYLVKRTGEKVFLECVQDMDHENMFWYRQDPGLGLRLIYFSYDVKMKEKGDIPEGYSVSREKKERFSLILESASTNQTSMYLCASSPSSPYEQYFGPGTRLTVT.